Following are 27 T cell receptor beta chains from one sample sequenced in a study of B cell selection in AIRE deficiency. Generated by immunoSEQ multiplex PCR, the TCRdb table keeps only in-frame clones and is missing some. The data contain roughly 22,000 clones, about 94% of them singletons. Regulatory T cells were sorted as CD4+CD25hiCD127low/negative. What was sequenced was Tregs sorted from PBMCs. The receptors were sampled from a human donor with AIRE deficiency.

The V and J genes are TRBV11-3 and TRBJ2-5; no clear D gene. Germline CDR1 and CDR2: SGHNT and YENEEA. The CDR3 spans 13 residues. Trimming pared 5 bases from V and 4 bases from J, leaving 11 bases between. CDR3 region: CASSPIVGETQYF. For the CDR3, the DNA is TGTGCCAGCAGCCCCATAGTAGGAGAGACCCAGTACTTC.

The J gene is TRBJ2-3, the V gene TRBV11-3; D unclear. This CDR3 has 13 amino acids. The germline CDR1 and CDR2 sequences are SGHNT and YENEEA. V shed 8 bases and J shed 1 base, with 10 bases lying between them. CDR3 region: CASCGVGTDTQYF. The DNA of the CDR3 is TGTGCCAGCTGTGGAGTAGGCACAGATACGCAGTATTTT.

V gene TRBV2 combines with J gene TRBJ2-5; no firm D call. With 6 bases removed from V and 3 bases from J, the gap between germline ends came to 11 bases. The germline V gene has CDR1 SNHLY and CDR2 FYNNEI. There are 13 residues in the CDR3. CDR3 DNA sequence: TGTGCCAGCAGCTCACAGAATAAAGAGACCCAGTACTTC. This sequence encodes CASSSQNKETQYF. The full variable domain, rest sourced from reference TRBV2 and TRBJ2-5, is EPEVTQTPSHQVTQMGQEVILRCVPISNHLYFYWYRQILGQKVEFLVSFYNNEISEKSEIFDDQFSVERPDGSNFTLKIRSTKLEDSAMYFCASSSQNKETQYFGPGTRLLVL.

This clone was observed once. This chain uses TRBV28 with TRBJ2-2; 7 positions agree with TRBD1. After removal of 5 bases from V and 0 bases from J, the junction contained 3 bases not matched to a gene. The CDR3 has 15 amino acids. CDR1 is MDHEN, CDR2 SYDVKM, per germline. CDR3 coding DNA: TGTGCCAGCAGTCAGGGGGACCCGAACACCGGGGAGCTGTTTTTT. It specifies CASSQGDPNTGELFF.

This sequence joins TRBV11-2 and TRBJ2-1, with 16 positions matching TRBD2. The CDR3 covers 18 residues. The germline V gene has CDR1 SGHAT and CDR2 FQNNGV. Trimming cost V 2 bases and J 8 bases; bases outside gene matches: 9. The CDR3, as DNA: TGTGCCAGCAGCTTATCAGGGACTAGCGGGAGGGCCGTCGATGAGCAGTTCTTC. Encoded protein: CASSLSGTSGRAVDEQFF.

This chain links TRBV11-2 with TRBJ1-1, with 9 bases that match TRBD1. Germline assignment: CDR1 SGHAT and CDR2 FQNNGV. V trimming: 5 bases; J trimming: 0 bases; junction bases outside the gene matches: 7. This CDR3 is built from 16 residues. CDR3 amino acids: CASSTTGGKMNTEAFF. The CDR3 DNA sequence: TGTGCCAGCAGCACCACAGGGGGCAAGATGAACACTGAAGCTTTCTTT.

The V call is TRBV2, the J call TRBJ2-1; D call uncertain. CDR3 size: 11 residues. The V gene's germline CDR1 is SNHLY and CDR2 FYNNEI. V was clipped by 10 bases and J by 4 bases, with 8 bases between them. The DNA for the CDR3 is TGTGCCATATCCCCGTACAATGAGCAGTTCTTC. Its protein product is CAISPYNEQFF.

The J gene is TRBJ1-2, the V gene TRBV5-3; TRBD1 is a possible D gene (6 bases). TRBV5-3 falls under the ORF class, with uncertain function. CDR3 length: 14 residues. Trimming removed 8 bases at V and 6 bases at J, with 20 bases between. CDR3 DNA sequence: TGTGCCAGCAGCAACCCGACAGGATCGGATGGCTACACCTTC. It yields the protein CASSNPTGSDGYTF.

V is TRBV9 and J is TRBJ2-7; TRBD2 agrees at 9 bases. Germline values: CDR1 SGDLS, CDR2 YYNGEE. This CDR3 is built from 17 residues. The junction had 13 bases not matched to a gene; V was cut back by 0 bases and J by 6 bases. CDR3 nucleotides: TGTGCCAGCAGCGTAGGGGGCGGGAGGGCCTTGTTATCCGAGCAGTACTTC. Its protein is CASSVGGGRALLSEQYF.

CDR3 nucleotides: TGTGCCAGCAGTTACTCGAGTATCCCTGGAAACACCATATATTTT. It encodes CASSYSSIPGNTIYF. V is TRBV6-6 and J is TRBJ1-3; D gene ambiguous. The CDR3 is 15 residues long. The V and J ends lost 0 bases and 2 bases respectively, with 8 bases between them. Germline V CDR1 and CDR2: MNHNY, SVGAGI (reference sequence).

This clone has only one observation. The chain joins TRBV7-8 to TRBJ2-1; D may be TRBD2 (5 bases). Germline V gene sequence: CDR1 SGHVS, CDR2 FQNEAQ. This CDR3 region has 17 residues. Trimming stripped 1 base from V and 0 bases from J, with 13 bases between. The CDR3 bases are TGTGCCAGCAGCTTAGTGAGTAGCGACCCCTCCTACAATGAGCAGTTCTTC. Its protein is CASSLVSSDPSYNEQFF.

This clone was seen once. The gene calls are TRBV7-2 and TRBJ2-1, with D unclear. CDR3 length: 11 residues. V was shortened by 3 bases and J by 10 bases, with 7 bases between the two germline ends. Germline CDR1 SGHTA, CDR2 FQGNSA. The CDR3 is CASSFRLEQFF. CDR3 coding DNA: TGTGCCAGCAGCTTTCGGCTGGAGCAGTTCTTC.

This sequence joins TRBV30 and TRBJ1-2, with a possible D match to TRBD1 (6 bases). V lost 2 bases, J lost 0 bases, and 22 bases lay in between. This CDR3 has 18 amino acids. The V gene's germline CDR1 is GTSNPN and CDR2 SVGIG (reference sequence). CDR3 coding DNA: TGTGCCTGGAGTCCGGGTTGGACAGTCCCTGATGCTAACTATGGCTACACCTTC. It translates to CAWSPGWTVPDANYGYTF. Variable domain in full (rest from reference TRBV30 and TRBJ1-2): SQTIHQWPATLVQPVGSPLSLECTVEGTSNPNLYWYRQAAGRGLQLLFYSVGIGQISSEVPQNLSASRPQDRQFILSSKKLLLSDSGFYLCAWSPGWTVPDANYGYTFGSGTRLTVV.

This chain joins TRBV18 and TRBJ2-7; no clear D gene. The CDR3 extends over 14 amino acids. Trimming cost V 3 bases and J 6 bases, with 15 bases left between them. Germline V CDR1 and CDR2: KGHSH, LQKENI. The CDR3: CASSPSSRMGEQYF. In nucleotides, the CDR3 is TGTGCCAGCTCACCGAGCAGTAGAATGGGCGAGCAGTACTTC. Using reference TRBV18 and TRBJ2-7 for the parts outside the CDR3, the full variable domain is NAGVMQNPRHLVRRRGQEARLRCSPMKGHSHVYWYRQLPEEGLKFMVYLQKENIIDESGMPKERFSAEFPKEGPSILRIQQVVRGDSAAYFCASSPSSRMGEQYFGPGTRLTVT.

This rearrangement joins TRBV27 to TRBJ2-1; 7 nucleotides agree with TRBD2. With 4 bases clipped from V and 4 bases from J, the junction kept 7 bases outside the gene matches. CDR1 and CDR2 (germline): MNHEY, SMNVEV (reference sequence). The CDR3 is 15 residues long. CDR3 in amino acids: CASSYVSGVYNEQFF. In nucleotides, the CDR3 is TGTGCCAGCAGTTATGTGAGCGGGGTTTACAATGAGCAGTTCTTC.

This chain links TRBV5-1 with TRBJ2-1, with 7 bases matching TRBD2. The CDR3 runs 15 residues. Germline V gene lookup returns CDR1 SGHRS and CDR2 YFSETQ. Losses at the gene ends were 3 bases for V and 0 bases for J; bases not matched to a gene: 3. CDR3 nucleotide sequence: TGCGCCAGCAGCTCACGCGGGAGCTCCTACAATGAGCAGTTCTTC. Protein: CASSSRGSSYNEQFF.

The chain's CDR3 is CASRPLAGGSETQYF. CDR3 DNA: TGTGCCAGCAGGCCGCTAGCGGGAGGATCCGAGACCCAGTACTTC. The rearrangement links TRBV5-4 to TRBJ2-5, with 11 nucleotides matching TRBD2. This CDR3 is 15 amino acids long. Germline V gene lookup returns CDR1 SGHNT and CDR2 YYREEE (reference sequence). J lost 5 bases, V lost 5 bases, and 8 bases had no gene match.

V usage is TRBV19 and J usage is TRBJ1-5, with no clear D. With 7 bases removed from V and 4 bases from J, the gap between germline ends came to 11 bases. This CDR3 region has 13 residues. Germline V gene data show CDR1 as LNHDA and CDR2 as SQIVND (reference sequence). As DNA, the CDR3 is TGTGCCAGTAAGGGCATAATAAATCAGCCCCAGCATTTT. Amino acids: CASKGIINQPQHF.

The chain has TRBV6-6 and TRBJ1-1; tentative D call: TRBD1 (6 bases). With 6 bases removed from V and 5 bases from J, the gap between germline ends came to 16 bases. The CDR3 runs to 14 residues. From germline, CDR1 is MNHNY and CDR2 SVGAGI (reference sequence). CDR3 region: CASSPAGGLTEAFF. The DNA of the CDR3 is TGTGCCAGCAGCCCCGCGGGGGGGCTGACTGAAGCTTTCTTT.

The CDR3 bases are TGTGCTAGTGGGACTAGCGGGAGTAATGAGCAGTTCTTC. Protein product: CASGTSGSNEQFF. The chain joins TRBV12-5 to TRBJ2-1; 12 bases map to TRBD2. This CDR3 has 13 amino acids. Trimming took 6 bases from V and 7 from J; bases not matched to a gene: 1. Germline V gene data show CDR1 as LGHNT and CDR2 as FRNRAP.

This chain joins TRBV7-6 and TRBJ1-4; TRBD1 is a possible D gene (5 bases). In germline, CDR1 is SGHVS, CDR2 FNYEAQ. This CDR3 comprises 15 residues. Trimming removed 5 bases at V and 3 bases at J, with 13 bases between. In DNA form, the CDR3 reads TGTGCCAGCAGCCGACGGGGCTCTTCTAATGAAAAACTGTTTTTT. Translation gives CASSRRGSSNEKLFF.

This clone was detected once. V gene TRBV28 combines with J gene TRBJ2-7; the D gene is possibly TRBD2 (6 bases). Germline V gene sequence: CDR1 MDHEN, CDR2 SYDVKM. The CDR3 length is 16 residues. V lost 6 bases and J 2 bases, leaving 20 bases between the germline ends. The CDR3 region has the DNA TGTGCCAGCAGGGCCCCCGGAGGGACGGTAACCTACGAGCAGTACTTC. Translated, it gives CASRAPGGTVTYEQYF.

This clone was detected once. The J gene is TRBJ1-1, the V gene TRBV7-8; no firm D call. Looked up from germline, CDR1 is SGHVS and CDR2 is FQNEAQ. Trimming cost V 1 base and J 2 bases, with 8 bases left between them. There are 14 residues in the CDR3. CDR3 protein: CASSLEAGNTEAFF. The CDR3 DNA follows: TGTGCCAGCAGCTTAGAGGCAGGCAACACTGAAGCTTTCTTT. The full variable domain, with the rest looked up from reference TRBV7-8 and TRBJ1-1, is GAGVSQSPRYKVAKRGQDVALRCDPISGHVSLFWYQQALGQGPEFLTYFQNEAQLDKSGLPSDRFFAERPEGSVSTLKIQRTQQEDSAVYLCASSLEAGNTEAFFGQGTRLTVV.

The V call is TRBV11-2, the J call TRBJ2-1; no firm D call. This CDR3 comprises 16 residues. V shed 0 bases and J shed 0 bases, with 9 bases lying between them. CDR1 is SGHAT and CDR2 is FQNNGV in the germline V gene. For the CDR3, the DNA is TGTGCCAGCAGCTTAGAGGGCTTCCGCTCCTACAATGAGCAGTTCTTC. Its protein is CASSLEGFRSYNEQFF.

The chain links TRBV29-1 to TRBJ2-7; maybe TRBD1 (5 bases). V lost 6 bases to trimming and J lost 3 bases, with 9 bases between them. The length of the CDR3 is 11 residues. The V gene's germline CDR1 is SQVTM and CDR2 ANQGSEA. The CDR3, as DNA: TGCAGCGTCGCGGACATCTACGAGCAGTACTTC. Translation: CSVADIYEQYF.

The chain combines TRBV7-6 with TRBJ1-2; TRBD1 is a possible D gene (6 bases). Germline V gives CDR1 SGHVS, CDR2 FNYEAQ. Trimming stripped 5 bases from V and 2 bases from J, with 15 bases between. The CDR3 sequence is 15 residues long. The CDR3 protein is CASSPWTAENYGYTF. In DNA form, the CDR3 reads TGTGCCAGCAGCCCGTGGACAGCCGAAAACTATGGCTACACCTTC. The variable domain in full, with the rest retrieved from reference TRBV7-6 and TRBJ1-2, is GAGVSQSPRYKVTKRGQDVALRCDPISGHVSLYWYRQALGQGPEFLTYFNYEAQQDKSGLPNDRFSAERPEGSISTLTIQRTEQRDSAMYRCASSPWTAENYGYTFGSGTRLTVV.

The genes are TRBV28 and TRBJ2-7; no clear D gene. Germline CDR1 is MDHEN and CDR2 is SYDVKM. The CDR3 totals 12 residues. V was shortened by 4 bases and J by 3 bases, with 7 bases between the two germline ends. The CDR3 nucleotides read TGTGCCAGCAGTTCTTCTGTCTACGAGCAGTACTTC. This gives the protein CASSSSVYEQYF.